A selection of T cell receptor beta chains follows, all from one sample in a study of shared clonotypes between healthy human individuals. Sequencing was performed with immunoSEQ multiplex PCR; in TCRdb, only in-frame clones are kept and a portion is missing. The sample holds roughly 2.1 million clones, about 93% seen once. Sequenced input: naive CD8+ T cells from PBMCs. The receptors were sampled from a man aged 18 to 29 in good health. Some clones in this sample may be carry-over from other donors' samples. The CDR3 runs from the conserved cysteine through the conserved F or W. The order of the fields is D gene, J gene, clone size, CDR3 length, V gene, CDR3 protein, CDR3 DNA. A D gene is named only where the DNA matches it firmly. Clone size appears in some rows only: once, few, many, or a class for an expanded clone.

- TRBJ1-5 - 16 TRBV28 CASRLIYGQNNQPQHF TGTGCCAGCAGGCTAATTTACGGACAGAACAATCAGCCCCAGCATTTT
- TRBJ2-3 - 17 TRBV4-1 CASSQDGFSPSTDTQYF TGCGCCAGCAGCCAAGACGGATTCTCCCCAAGCACAGATACGCAGTATTTT
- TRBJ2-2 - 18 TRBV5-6 CASSLAPLWGGNTGELFF TGTGCCAGCAGCTTGGCACCCCTCTGGGGCGGGAACACCGGGGAGCTGTTTTTT
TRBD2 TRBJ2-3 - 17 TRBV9 CASSINVAGGPRDTQYF TGTGCCAGCAGCATCAACGTAGCGGGAGGCCCCCGAGATACGCAGTATTTT
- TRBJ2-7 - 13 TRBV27 CASSFETGYEQYF TGTGCCAGCAGTTTCGAGACCGGCTACGAGCAGTACTTC
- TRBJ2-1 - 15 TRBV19 CASSPLVSHYNEQFF TGTGCCAGTAGTCCTCTGGTCAGCCACTACAATGAGCAGTTCTTC
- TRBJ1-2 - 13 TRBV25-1 CASKPTANYGYTF TGTGCCAGCAAACCGACAGCCAACTATGGCTACACCTTC
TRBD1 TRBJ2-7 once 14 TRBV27 CASRQLDRPYEQYF TGTGCCAGCAGACAACTGGACAGGCCCTACGAGCAGTACTTC
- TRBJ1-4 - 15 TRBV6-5 CASSYSNRRSEKLFF TGTGCCAGCAGTTACTCGAACAGGCGGAGTGAAAAACTGTTTTTT
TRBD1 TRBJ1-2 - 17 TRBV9 CASSAEPGQGVKLSYTF TGTGCCAGCAGCGCCGAACCGGGACAGGGAGTTAAGTTAAGCTACACCTTC
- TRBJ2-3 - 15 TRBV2 CASHSRDFPTDTQYF TGTGCCAGCCACTCCCGGGACTTCCCCACAGATACGCAGTATTTT
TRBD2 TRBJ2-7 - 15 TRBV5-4 CASSLGASGSYEQYF TGTGCCAGCAGCTTGGGGGCTAGCGGGAGTTACGAGCAGTACTTC
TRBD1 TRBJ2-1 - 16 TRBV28 CASSYRQGAYYNEQFF TGTGCCAGCAGTTATCGACAGGGGGCGTACTACAATGAGCAGTTCTTC
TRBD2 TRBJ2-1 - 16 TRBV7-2 CASSHTAGGPLNEQFF TGTGCCAGCAGCCACACAGCGGGAGGGCCTCTTAATGAGCAGTTCTTC
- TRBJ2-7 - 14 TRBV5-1 CASSQGTPAYEQYF TGCGCCAGCAGCCAAGGGACCCCGGCCTACGAGCAGTACTTC
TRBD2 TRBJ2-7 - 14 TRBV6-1 CASTTSGRGYEQYF TGTGCCAGCACAACTAGCGGGAGGGGATACGAGCAGTACTTC
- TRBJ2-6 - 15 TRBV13 CASSWRDRGANVLTF TGTGCCAGCAGCTGGAGGGACAGAGGGGCCAACGTCCTGACTTTC
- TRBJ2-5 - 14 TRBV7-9 CASSTPRGEETQYF TGTGCCAGCAGCACACCGCGGGGTGAGGAGACCCAGTACTTC
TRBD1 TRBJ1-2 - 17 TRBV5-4 CASSLGGEGQGLFGYTF TGTGCCAGCAGCTTGGGGGGAGAGGGACAGGGGTTGTTTGGCTACACCTTC
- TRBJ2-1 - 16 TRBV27 CASTWNGAFPGNEQFF TGTGCCAGCACTTGGAATGGGGCTTTCCCTGGGAATGAGCAGTTCTTC
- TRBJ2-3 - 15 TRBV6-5 CASSYGGVSGDTQYF TGTGCCAGCAGTTACGGGGGTGTTAGCGGAGATACGCAGTATTTT
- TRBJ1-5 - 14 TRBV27 CASSPWDSNQPQHF TGTGCCAGCAGTCCGTGGGACAGCAATCAGCCCCAGCATTTT
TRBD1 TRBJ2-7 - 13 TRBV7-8 CASSSGQTYEQYF TGTGCCAGCAGCTCGGGACAGACCTACGAGCAGTACTTC
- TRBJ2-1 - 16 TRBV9 CASSVEPRGSYNEQFF TGTGCCAGCAGCGTAGAACCCCGTGGGTCCTACAATGAGCAGTTCTTC
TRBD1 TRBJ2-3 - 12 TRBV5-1 CASRTGADTQYF TGCGCCAGCCGAACAGGGGCAGATACGCAGTATTTT
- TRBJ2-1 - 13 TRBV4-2 CASSQAKVNEQFF TGTGCCAGCAGCCAAGCTAAGGTCAATGAGCAGTTCTTC